Following are 20 T cell receptor beta chains from one sample sequenced in a study of regulatory T cells in long-lasting Graves disease. HTBI primers from iRepertoire and Arm-PCR of CDR3 regions yielded the TCR beta libraries. From the multiplex PCR reads, TCRdb called clonotypes with MiXCR, one entry per CDR3 protein. The sample has 300,000 to 350,000 distinct CDR3 sequences; roughly a fifth are singletons. Sample time point: persistent/refractory GD, antithyroid drugs over 5 years with positive TRAb. Extracted PBMC RNA gave rise to the TCR library. Sequenced material: peripheral blood mononuclear cells (PBMCs), taken when the disease was refractory, from a patient treated with antithyroid drugs. Source of these receptors: a female donor with Graves disease.

This clonotype was detected many times. This chain uses TRBV12-3 or TRBV12-4 with TRBJ1-3; weak D call: TRBD1 (5 bases). The CDR3 covers 15 residues. Trimming shortened V by 6 bases and J by 4 bases, and 16 bases separated the two germline ends. The CDR3 region has the DNA TGTGCCAGCAGCCCCCGGGGCTCCGCGGGAAACACCATATATTTT. As protein: CASSPRGSAGNTIYF.

This clonotype was observed many times. The chain couples TRBV7-9 to TRBJ2-7, with TRBD1 matching 9 bases. Per the germline V gene, CDR1 is SEHNR and CDR2 is FQNEAQ (reference sequence). The V gene end was trimmed by 6 bases and the J gene end by 1 base; junction bases not matched to a gene: 7. The CDR3 consists of 15 residues. CDR3 DNA sequence: TGTGCCAGCAGTTCGACCGGGACAGGGTCCTACGAGCAGTACTTC. Encoded protein: CASSSTGTGSYEQYF.

The table lists this clonotype with a few counts. The genes are TRBV9 and TRBJ1-1; maybe TRBD1 (5 bases). The CDR3 spans 15 residues. Germline CDR1 SGDLS, CDR2 YYNGEE. Trimming took off 0 bases at V and 1 base at J, with 10 bases between the two ends. CDR3 coding DNA: TGTGCCAGCAGCGTAGGGGGGTGGGGGAACACTGAAGCTTTCTTT. Its translation is CASSVGGWGNTEAFF.

Many counts were recorded for this clonotype. This sequence joins TRBV7-8 and TRBJ1-4; D not resolved. This CDR3 contains 16 residues. In germline, CDR1 is SGHVS, CDR2 FQNEAQ. The V end lost 3 bases, the J end lost 4 bases, and 15 bases lay between the germline ends. The CDR3 coding sequence is TGTGCCAGCAGCTTCAGTATGGCAAGCAATAATGAAAAACTGTTTTTT. Protein: CASSFSMASNNEKLFF.

This clonotype was counted at least ten times. The chain carries TRBV24-1 and TRBJ1-4; 8 nucleotides agree with TRBD1. V gave up 4 bases and J gave up 8 bases; unmatched junction bases: 8. Looked up from germline, CDR1 is KGHDR and CDR2 is SFDVKD. This CDR3 region has 15 residues. CDR3 bases: TGTGCCACCAGTGACCACAGGACAGGGTCGGAAAAACTGTTTTTT. Amino acids: CATSDHRTGSEKLFF.

This clonotype was seen many times. The chain is built from TRBV2 and TRBJ1-6; unclear D gene. The CDR3 has 14 residues. V shed 4 bases and J shed 10 bases, with 14 bases lying between them. CDR1 and CDR2 (germline): SNHLY, FYNNEI. The CDR3 loop reads CASSVWGYGSPLHF. DNA of the CDR3: TGTGCCAGCAGTGTTTGGGGTTATGGATCACCCCTCCACTTT.

V gene TRBV7-2 combines with J gene TRBJ1-1; 8 nucleotides align to TRBD1. V trimming: 3 bases; J trimming: 0 bases; junction bases outside the gene matches: 3. The CDR3 has 15 residues. The germline CDR1 and CDR2 sequences are SGHTA and FQGNSA. The DNA of the CDR3 is TGTGCCAGCAGCTTTAGGACAGGGCTGAACACTGAAGCTTTCTTT. The encoded protein is CASSFRTGLNTEAFF.

The chain links TRBV10-3 to TRBJ1-3, with 8 bases aligning to TRBD1. Unmatched junction bases numbered 6, after V lost 8 bases and J lost 0 bases. This CDR3 is built from 15 residues. From germline, CDR1 is ENHRY and CDR2 SYGVKD. The CDR3 DNA follows: TGTGCCATCTCCGGGACAGGCCTCTCTGGAAACACCATATATTTT. Amino acid sequence: CAISGTGLSGNTIYF.

The CDR3 DNA follows: TGTGCCAGCAGTAGAGGGGGGGCCGCTTTCTTT. This encodes CASSRGGAAFF. The chain is built from TRBV25-1 and TRBJ1-1, with D perhaps TRBD1 (6 bases). Germline V gene data show CDR1 as MGHDK and CDR2 as SYGVNS. V was pared by 5 bases and J by 11 bases, with 12 bases between. The CDR3 is 11 amino acids.

This clonotype occurred a few times. Its ends do not fully match the called genes, so a read error is possible. The chain uses TRBV6-4 and TRBJ2-2; 8 nucleotides line up with TRBD2. The CDR3 runs 18 residues. Germline values: CDR1 MRHNA, CDR2 SNTAGT. CDR3 DNA sequence: TGTGCCAGCAGTTACTCGATACGGGAGGGGGTTAACACCGGGGAGCTGTTTTTT. It is translated as CASSYSIREGVNTGELFF.

The chain combines TRBV29-1 with TRBJ1-4; unclear D gene. CDR1 is SQVTM and CDR2 is ANQGSEA in the germline V gene. The CDR3 has 11 amino acids. V lost 4 bases and J 4 bases, leaving 4 bases between the germline ends. Here the CDR3 reads CSVADNEKLFF. For the CDR3, the DNA is TGCAGCGTTGCCGATAATGAAAAACTGTTTTTT.

At least ten counts were recorded for this clonotype. The chain recombines TRBV7-3 with TRBJ2-2, with D unclear. The CDR3 is 12 amino acids. The germline V gene has CDR1 SGHTA and CDR2 FQGTGA. V gave up 2 bases and J gave up 7 bases, with 5 bases separating them. The CDR3: CASSLYNGELFF. The CDR3 DNA is TGTGCCAGCAGCTTATATAACGGGGAGCTGTTTTTT.

DNA of the CDR3: TGTGCCAGCAGTTACCTCAGCGGGTCGGGCCACTACGAGCAGTACTTC. Its translation: CASSYLSGSGHYEQYF. J is TRBJ2-7 and V is TRBV6-7, with TRBD2 as a possible D gene (6 bases). TRBV6-7 is an ORF, and what it does is uncertain. V was trimmed by 2 bases and J by 3 bases, leaving 17 bases between them. This CDR3 is 16 amino acids long.

CDR3 region: CASSYSILPGESGELFF. The CDR3 DNA reads TGTGCCAGCAGTTACTCGATATTGCCAGGGGAGTCCGGGGAGCTGTTTTTT. This chain links TRBV6-5 with TRBJ2-2; perhaps TRBD1 as D (6 bases). The germline gives CDR1 MNHEY, CDR2 SVGAGI. The ends were cut back, 0 bases at V and 6 bases at J, with 17 bases in the middle. There are 17 residues in the CDR3.

This clonotype was found many times. This sequence joins TRBV7-2 and TRBJ1-1; D is ambiguous. Trimming stripped 8 bases from V and 1 base from J, with 11 bases between. This CDR3 is built from 13 residues. Looked up from germline, CDR1 is SGHTA and CDR2 is FQGNSA. The CDR3 reads CASRPSQNTEAFF. CDR3 bases: TGTGCCAGCCGCCCCAGTCAGAACACTGAAGCTTTCTTT. Full variable domain (rest looked up from reference TRBV7-2 and TRBJ1-1): GAGVSQSPSNKVTEKGKDVELRCDPISGHTALYWYRQSLGQGLEFLIYFQGNSAPDKSGLPSDRFSAERTGGSVSTLTIQRTQQEDSAVYLCASRPSQNTEAFFGQGTRLTVV.

On this clonotype: One end of the junction fails to match germline, which may point to a read error. The rearrangement links TRBV3-1 to TRBJ1-5, with D possibly matching TRBD1 (5 bases). Germline assignment: CDR1 LGHDT and CDR2 YNNKEL (reference sequence). The CDR3 totals 15 residues. In nucleotides, the CDR3 is TGTGCCAGCGGCCACGCGGGGGTTGTGGGGCAGCCCCAGCATTTT. Translated: CASGHAGVVGQPQHF.

This clonotype has ten or more counts. This chain joins TRBV7-2 and TRBJ1-1; unclear D gene. Germline V gene lookup returns CDR1 SGHTA and CDR2 FQGNSA. V lost 1 base and J lost 0, with 15 bases in between. The CDR3 consists of 17 residues. The CDR3 reads CASSLVAASVMNTEAFF. The CDR3 DNA reads TGTGCCAGCAGCTTAGTGGCAGCTTCGGTCATGAACACTGAAGCTTTCTTT.

The chain carries TRBV19 and TRBJ1-6, with 10 bases identical to TRBD1. Unmatched junction bases numbered 6, after V lost 9 bases and J lost 4 bases. CDR3 length: 15 amino acids. From germline, CDR1 is LNHDA and CDR2 SQIVND (reference sequence). Here the CDR3 DNA reads TGTGCCAGCAGTCGGGACAGGGGTTATAATTCACCCCTCCACTTT. Amino acids: CASSRDRGYNSPLHF.

There are a few counts of this clonotype. V is TRBV6-2 or TRBV6-3 and J is TRBJ1-2; 9 bases fit TRBD1. The germline gives CDR1 MNHEY, CDR2 SVGEGT. The CDR3 runs 14 residues. V was clipped by 5 bases and J by 6 bases; unmatched bases: 7. The CDR3 is CASSTPGQGDGYTF. CDR3 sequence (DNA): TGTGCCAGCAGTACCCCGGGACAGGGCGATGGCTACACCTTC.

This clonotype showed up just a few times. This sequence joins TRBV19 and TRBJ1-5; the match to TRBD1 covers 7 bases. Germline V gene sequence: CDR1 LNHDA, CDR2 SQIVND (reference sequence). The junction had 7 bases not matched to a gene; V was cut back by 9 bases and J by 5 bases. The CDR3 totals 13 residues. CDR3 loop: CASADRSYQPQHF. For the CDR3, the DNA is TGTGCCAGCGCGGACAGGTCCTATCAGCCCCAGCATTTT.